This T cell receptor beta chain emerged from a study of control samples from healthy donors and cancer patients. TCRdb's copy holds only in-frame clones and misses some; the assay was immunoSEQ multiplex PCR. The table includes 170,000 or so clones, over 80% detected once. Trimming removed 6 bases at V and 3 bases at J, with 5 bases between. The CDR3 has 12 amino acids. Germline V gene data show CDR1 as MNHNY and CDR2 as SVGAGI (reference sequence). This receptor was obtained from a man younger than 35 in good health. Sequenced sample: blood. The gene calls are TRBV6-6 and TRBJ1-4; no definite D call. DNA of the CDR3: TGTGCCAGCAGGTCTTCTAATGAAAAACTGTTTTTT. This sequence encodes CASRSSNEKLFF.